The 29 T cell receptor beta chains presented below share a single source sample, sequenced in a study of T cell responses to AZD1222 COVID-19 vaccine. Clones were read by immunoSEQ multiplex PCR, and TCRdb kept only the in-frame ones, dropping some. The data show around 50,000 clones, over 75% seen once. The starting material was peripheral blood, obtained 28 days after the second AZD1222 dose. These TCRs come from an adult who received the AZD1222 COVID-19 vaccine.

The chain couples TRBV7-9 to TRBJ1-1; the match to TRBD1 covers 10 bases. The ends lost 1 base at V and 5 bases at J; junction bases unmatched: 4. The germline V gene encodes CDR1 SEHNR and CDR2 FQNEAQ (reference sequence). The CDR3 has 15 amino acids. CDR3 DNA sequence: TGTGCCAGCAGCTTAGGGGACAGGGGACGAACTGAAGCTTTCTTT. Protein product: CASSLGDRGRTEAFF.

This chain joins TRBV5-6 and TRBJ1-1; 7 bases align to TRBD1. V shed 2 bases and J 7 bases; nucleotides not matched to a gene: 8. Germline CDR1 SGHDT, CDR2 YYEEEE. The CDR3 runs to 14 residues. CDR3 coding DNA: TGTGCCAGCAGCTTCGAGGGGGCCGGGAGTGAAGCTTTCTTT. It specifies CASSFEGAGSEAFF.

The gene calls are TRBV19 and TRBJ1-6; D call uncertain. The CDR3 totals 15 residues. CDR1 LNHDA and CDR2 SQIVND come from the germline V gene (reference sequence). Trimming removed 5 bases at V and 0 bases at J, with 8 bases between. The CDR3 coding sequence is TGTGCCAGTAGTCCCCAGAGCTCCTATAATTCACCCCTCCACTTT. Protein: CASSPQSSYNSPLHF.

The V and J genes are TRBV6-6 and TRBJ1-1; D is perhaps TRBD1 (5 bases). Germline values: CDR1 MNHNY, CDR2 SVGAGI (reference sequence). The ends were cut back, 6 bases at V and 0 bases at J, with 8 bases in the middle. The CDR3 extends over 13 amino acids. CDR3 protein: CASRGHMNTEAFF. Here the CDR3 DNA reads TGTGCCAGCAGGGGGCACATGAACACTGAAGCTTTCTTT.

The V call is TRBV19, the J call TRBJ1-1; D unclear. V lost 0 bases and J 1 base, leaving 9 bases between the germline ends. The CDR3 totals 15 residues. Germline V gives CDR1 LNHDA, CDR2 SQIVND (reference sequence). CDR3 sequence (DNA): TGTGCCAGTAGTATAGACGGATCGAGGAACACTGAAGCTTTCTTT. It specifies CASSIDGSRNTEAFF.

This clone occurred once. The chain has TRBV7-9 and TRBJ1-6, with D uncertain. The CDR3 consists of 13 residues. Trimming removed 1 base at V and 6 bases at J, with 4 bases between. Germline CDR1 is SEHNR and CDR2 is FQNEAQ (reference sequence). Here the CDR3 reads CASSLDSNSPLHF. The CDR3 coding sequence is TGTGCCAGCAGCTTAGACAGTAATTCACCCCTCCACTTT. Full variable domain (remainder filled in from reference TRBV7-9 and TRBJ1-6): DTGVSQNPRHKITKRGQNVTFRCDPISEHNRLYWYRQTLGQGPEFLTYFQNEAQLEKSRLLSDRFSAERPKGSFSTLEIQRTEQGDSAMYLCASSLDSNSPLHFGNGTRLTVT.

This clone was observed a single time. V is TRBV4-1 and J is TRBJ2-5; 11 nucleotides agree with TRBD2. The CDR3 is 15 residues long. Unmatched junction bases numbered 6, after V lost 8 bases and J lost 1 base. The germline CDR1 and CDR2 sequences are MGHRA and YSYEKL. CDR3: CASPRLAGTQETQYF. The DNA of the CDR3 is TGCGCCAGCCCCCGACTAGCGGGAACCCAAGAGACCCAGTACTTC.

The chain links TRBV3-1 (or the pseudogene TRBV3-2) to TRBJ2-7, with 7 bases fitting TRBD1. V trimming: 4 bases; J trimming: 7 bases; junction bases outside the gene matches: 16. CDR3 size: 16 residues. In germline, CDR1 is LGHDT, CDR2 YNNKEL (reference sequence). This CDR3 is CASSPRSDRPQREQYF. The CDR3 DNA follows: TGTGCCAGCAGCCCCCGGTCGGACAGGCCGCAAAGGGAGCAGTACTTC.

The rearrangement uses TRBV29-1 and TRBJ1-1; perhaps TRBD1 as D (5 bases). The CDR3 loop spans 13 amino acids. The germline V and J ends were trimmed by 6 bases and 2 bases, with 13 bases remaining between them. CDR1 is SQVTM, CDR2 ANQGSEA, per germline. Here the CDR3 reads CSVRDEKNTEAFF. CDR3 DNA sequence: TGCAGCGTGAGGGACGAGAAAAACACTGAAGCTTTCTTT.

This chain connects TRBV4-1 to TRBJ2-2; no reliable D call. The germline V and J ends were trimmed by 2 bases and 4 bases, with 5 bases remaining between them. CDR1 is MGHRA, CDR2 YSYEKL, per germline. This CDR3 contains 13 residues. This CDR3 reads CASSQFTTGELFF. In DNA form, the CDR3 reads TGCGCCAGCAGCCAATTTACCACCGGGGAGCTGTTTTTT.

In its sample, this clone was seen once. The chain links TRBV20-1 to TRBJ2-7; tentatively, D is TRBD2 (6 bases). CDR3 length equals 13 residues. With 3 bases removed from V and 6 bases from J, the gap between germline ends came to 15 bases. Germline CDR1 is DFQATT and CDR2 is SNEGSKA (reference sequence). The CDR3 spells CSASFAGNVEQYF. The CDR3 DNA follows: TGCAGTGCTAGTTTTGCGGGAAACGTCGAGCAGTACTTC.

In nucleotides, the CDR3 is TGTGCCAGCGTGCTCAGGGTTGCCGGGGCCAACGTCCTGACTTTC. This translates into CASVLRVAGANVLTF. V and J are TRBV5-6 and TRBJ2-6; possibly TRBD1 for D (5 bases). This CDR3 is 15 amino acids long. The V end was cut by 7 bases, the J end by 4 bases, with 15 bases between. Germline V CDR1 and CDR2: SGHDT, YYEEEE.

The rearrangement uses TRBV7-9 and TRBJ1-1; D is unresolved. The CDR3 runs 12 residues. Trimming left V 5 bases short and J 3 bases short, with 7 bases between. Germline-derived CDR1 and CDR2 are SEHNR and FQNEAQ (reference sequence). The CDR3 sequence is CASSPHDTEAFF. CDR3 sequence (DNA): TGTGCCAGCAGCCCTCACGACACTGAAGCTTTCTTT.

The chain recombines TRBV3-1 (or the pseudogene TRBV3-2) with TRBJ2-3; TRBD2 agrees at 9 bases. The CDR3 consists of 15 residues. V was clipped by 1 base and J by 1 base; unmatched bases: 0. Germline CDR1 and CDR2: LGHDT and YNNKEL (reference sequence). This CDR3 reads CASSQGTSGTDTQYF. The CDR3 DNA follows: TGTGCCAGCAGCCAAGGGACTAGCGGCACAGATACGCAGTATTTT.

CDR3 residues: CASSESQGLQTQYF. For the CDR3, the DNA is TGTGCCAGCAGCGAGTCACAGGGGTTACAGACCCAGTACTTC. The chain combines TRBV3-1 (or the pseudogene TRBV3-2) with TRBJ2-5; TRBD1 matches 7 bases. The CDR3 has 14 residues. Unmatched junction bases numbered 9, after V lost 5 bases and J lost 6 bases. CDR1 is LGHDT, CDR2 YNNKEL, per germline (reference sequence).

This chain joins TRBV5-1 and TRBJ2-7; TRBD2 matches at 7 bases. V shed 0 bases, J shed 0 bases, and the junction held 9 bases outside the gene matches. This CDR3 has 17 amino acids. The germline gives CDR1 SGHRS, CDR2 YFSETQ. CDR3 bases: TGCGCCAGCAGCTTGGTTGTGGGAGGGCCCGCCTCCTACGAGCAGTACTTC. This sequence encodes CASSLVVGGPASYEQYF.

This chain's CDR3 is CASSIRQGANTEAFF. CDR3 DNA: TGTGCCAGCAGCATACGACAGGGGGCGAACACTGAAGCTTTCTTT. The chain carries TRBV11-2 and TRBJ1-1; TRBD1 matches 10 bases. After removal of 5 bases from V and 1 base from J, the junction contained 4 bases not matched to a gene. The germline V gene has CDR1 SGHAT and CDR2 FQNNGV. CDR3 size: 15 residues. Based on the CDR3 plus reference TRBV11-2 and TRBJ1-1, the full variable domain is EAGVAQSPRYKIIEKRQSVAFWCNPISGHATLYWYQQILGQGPKLLIQFQNNGVVDDSQLPKDRFSAERLKGVDSTLKIQPAKLEDSAVYLCASSIRQGANTEAFFGQGTRLTVV.

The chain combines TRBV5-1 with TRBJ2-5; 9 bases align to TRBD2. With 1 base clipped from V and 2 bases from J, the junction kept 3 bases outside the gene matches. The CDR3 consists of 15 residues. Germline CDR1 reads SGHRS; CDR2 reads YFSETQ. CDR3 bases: TGCGCCAGCAGCTTGCCTAGCGGGGTTCAAGAGACCCAGTACTTC. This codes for CASSLPSGVQETQYF.

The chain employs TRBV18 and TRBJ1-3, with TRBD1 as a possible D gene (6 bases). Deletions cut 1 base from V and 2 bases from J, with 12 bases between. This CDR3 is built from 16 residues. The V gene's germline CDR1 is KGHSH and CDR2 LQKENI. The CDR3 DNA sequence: TGTGCCAGCTCACCACAGGACAGCGTGACTGGAAACACCATATATTTT. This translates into CASSPQDSVTGNTIYF.

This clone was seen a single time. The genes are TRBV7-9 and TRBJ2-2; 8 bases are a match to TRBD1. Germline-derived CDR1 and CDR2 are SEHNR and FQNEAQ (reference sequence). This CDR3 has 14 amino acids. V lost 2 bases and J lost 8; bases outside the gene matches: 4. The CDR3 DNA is TGTGCCAGCAGCTTAATGACAGGGGAAGGGGAGCTGTTTTTT. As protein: CASSLMTGEGELFF.

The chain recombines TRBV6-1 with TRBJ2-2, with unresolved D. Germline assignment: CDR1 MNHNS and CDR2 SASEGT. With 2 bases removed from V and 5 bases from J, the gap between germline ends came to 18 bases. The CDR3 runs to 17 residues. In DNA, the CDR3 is TGTGCCAGCAGTGAATTAGGCCGGACCCCGATAACCGGGGAGCTGTTTTTT. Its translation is CASSELGRTPITGELFF.

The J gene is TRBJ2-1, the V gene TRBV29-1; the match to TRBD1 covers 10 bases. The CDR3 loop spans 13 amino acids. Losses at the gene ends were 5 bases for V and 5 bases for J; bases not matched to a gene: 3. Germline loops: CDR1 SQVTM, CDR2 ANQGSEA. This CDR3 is CSVRQGADNEQFF. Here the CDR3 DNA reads TGCAGCGTTCGACAGGGGGCGGACAATGAGCAGTTCTTC.

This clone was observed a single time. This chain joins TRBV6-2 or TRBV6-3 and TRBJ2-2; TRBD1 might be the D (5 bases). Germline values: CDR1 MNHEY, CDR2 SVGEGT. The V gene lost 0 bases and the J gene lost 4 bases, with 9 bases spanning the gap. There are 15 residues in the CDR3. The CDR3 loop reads CASSYSEQATGELFF. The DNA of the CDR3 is TGTGCCAGCAGTTACTCGGAACAGGCCACCGGGGAGCTGTTTTTT.

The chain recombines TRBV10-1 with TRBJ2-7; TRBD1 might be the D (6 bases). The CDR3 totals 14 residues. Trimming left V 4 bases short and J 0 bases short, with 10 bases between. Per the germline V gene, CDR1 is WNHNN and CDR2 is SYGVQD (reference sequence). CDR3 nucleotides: TGCGCCAGCAGTGCAGACAGGAACTCCTACGAGCAGTACTTC. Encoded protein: CASSADRNSYEQYF.

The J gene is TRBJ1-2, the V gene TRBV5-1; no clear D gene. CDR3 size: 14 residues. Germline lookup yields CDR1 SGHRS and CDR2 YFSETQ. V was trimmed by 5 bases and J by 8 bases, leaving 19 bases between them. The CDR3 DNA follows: TGCGCCAGCAGGCATGATGACGGGGTAGGAGGCTACACCTTC. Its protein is CASRHDDGVGGYTF.

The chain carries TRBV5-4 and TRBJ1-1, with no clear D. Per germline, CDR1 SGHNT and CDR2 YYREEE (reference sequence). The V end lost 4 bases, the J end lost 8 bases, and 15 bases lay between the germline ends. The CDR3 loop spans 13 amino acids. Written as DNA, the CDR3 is TGTGCCAGCAGCCCGTCCCAGATAGACGAAGCTTTCTTT. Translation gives CASSPSQIDEAFF.

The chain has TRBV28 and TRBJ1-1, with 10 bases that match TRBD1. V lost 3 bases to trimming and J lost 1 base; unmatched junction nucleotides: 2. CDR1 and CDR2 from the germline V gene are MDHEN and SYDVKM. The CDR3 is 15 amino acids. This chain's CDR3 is CASSLGQGRNTEAFF. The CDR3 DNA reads TGTGCCAGCAGTTTGGGACAGGGGCGGAACACTGAAGCTTTCTTT.

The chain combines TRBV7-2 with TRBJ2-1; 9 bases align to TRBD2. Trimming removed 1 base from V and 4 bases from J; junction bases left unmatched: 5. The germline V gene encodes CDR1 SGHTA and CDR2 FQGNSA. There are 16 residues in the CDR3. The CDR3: CASSLDWLAGYNEQFF. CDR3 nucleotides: TGTGCCAGCAGCTTAGATTGGCTAGCGGGATACAATGAGCAGTTCTTC.

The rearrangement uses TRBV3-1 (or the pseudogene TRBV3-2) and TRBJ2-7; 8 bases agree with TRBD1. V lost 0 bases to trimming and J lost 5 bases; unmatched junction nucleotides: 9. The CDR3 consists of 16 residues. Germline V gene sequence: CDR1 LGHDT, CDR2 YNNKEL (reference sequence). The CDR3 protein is CASSQDWDRSGNEQYF. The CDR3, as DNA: TGTGCCAGCAGCCAAGATTGGGACAGGAGTGGAAACGAGCAGTACTTC.